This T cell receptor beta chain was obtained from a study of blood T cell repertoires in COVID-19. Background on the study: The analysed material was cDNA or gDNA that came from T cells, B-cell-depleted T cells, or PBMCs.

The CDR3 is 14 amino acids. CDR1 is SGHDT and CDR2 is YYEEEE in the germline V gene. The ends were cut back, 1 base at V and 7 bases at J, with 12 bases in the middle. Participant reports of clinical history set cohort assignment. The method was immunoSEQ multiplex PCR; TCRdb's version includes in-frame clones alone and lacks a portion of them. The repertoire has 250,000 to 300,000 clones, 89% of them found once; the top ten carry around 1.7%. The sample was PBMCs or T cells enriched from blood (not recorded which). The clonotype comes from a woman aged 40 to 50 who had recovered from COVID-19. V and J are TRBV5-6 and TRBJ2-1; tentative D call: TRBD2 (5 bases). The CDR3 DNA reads TGTGCCAGCAGCTTGTTTCTAAGGGAGAATGAGCAGTTCTTC. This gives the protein CASSLFLRENEQFF.